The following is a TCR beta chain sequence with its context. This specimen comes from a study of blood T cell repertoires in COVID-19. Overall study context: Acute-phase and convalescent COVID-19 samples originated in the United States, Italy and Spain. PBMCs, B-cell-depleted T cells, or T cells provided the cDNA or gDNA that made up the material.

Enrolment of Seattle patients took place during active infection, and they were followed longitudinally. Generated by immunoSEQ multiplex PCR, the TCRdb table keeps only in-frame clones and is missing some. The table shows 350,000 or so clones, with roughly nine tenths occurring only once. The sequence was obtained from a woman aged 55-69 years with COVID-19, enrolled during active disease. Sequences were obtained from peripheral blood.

The CDR3 DNA follows: TGTGCCACCAGTAGGAGCGGGGGGGCCGGTGGATCACCCCTCCACTTT. It codes for CATSRSGGAGGSPLHF. The chain joins TRBV15 to TRBJ1-6; maybe TRBD1 (6 bases). The germline V and J ends were trimmed by 6 bases and 10 bases, with 22 bases remaining between them. The germline CDR1 and CDR2 sequences are LNHNV and YYDKDF (reference sequence). CDR3 length: 16 amino acids.